The rows below give T cell receptor beta chains drawn from one sample of a study of T cells after yellow fever vaccination. Via MiXCR, TCRdb re-called the 5' RACE reads, giving one row per CDR3 protein. The sample records some 110,000 distinct CDR3 sequences, about 7.2% being singletons. Sequencing was performed on CD4+ T cells sorted from PBMCs, taken roughly 45 days after the first yellow fever vaccination. The source of these receptors is a man in his late teens or twenties who received the YFV17D yellow fever vaccine. CDR3s include the opening cysteine and the closing phenylalanine or tryptophan. The D gene is left open where the match is weak. Clone size is not always given. Where it is, it says once, few, many or a class for expanded clones.

cdr3_aa: CASSLLVNEQFF
cdr3_nt: TGCGCCAGCAGCTTGTTAGTCAATGAGCAGTTCTTC
j_call: TRBJ2-1
v_call: TRBV5-1
d_call: .
clone_size: many

cdr3_aa: CASSSQGGSTEAFF
cdr3_nt: TGTGCCAGCAGCTCACAGGGAGGTTCCACTGAAGCTTTCTTT
j_call: TRBJ1-1
v_call: TRBV14
d_call: .
clone_size: many

cdr3_aa: CASSYSVNPNYGYTF
cdr3_nt: TGTGCCAGCAGTTACTCTGTAAACCCTAACTATGGCTACACCTTC
j_call: TRBJ1-2
v_call: TRBV6-5
d_call: .
clone_size: many

cdr3_aa: CASSPLRTSTDTQYF
cdr3_nt: TGTGCCAGCAGCCCCCTCAGGACTAGCACAGATACGCAGTATTTT
j_call: TRBJ2-3
v_call: TRBV7-2
d_call: .
clone_size: many

cdr3_aa: CASSEASSGGSDTQYF
cdr3_nt: TGTGCCAGCAGCGAAGCGTCGAGCGGGGGGTCGGATACGCAGTATTTT
j_call: TRBJ2-3
v_call: TRBV7-2
d_call: TRBD2
clone_size: many

cdr3_aa: CASSSGPGANVLTF
cdr3_nt: TGTGCCAGCAGTTCAGGGCCCGGGGCCAACGTCCTGACTTTC
j_call: TRBJ2-6
v_call: TRBV12-3/TRBV12-4
d_call: .
clone_size: many

cdr3_aa: CASSLVLWGTEAFF
cdr3_nt: TGTGCCAGCAGTCTAGTCCTCTGGGGGACTGAAGCTTTCTTT
j_call: TRBJ1-1
v_call: TRBV12-3/TRBV12-4
d_call: .
clone_size: many

cdr3_aa: CASSSGTVNTEAFF
cdr3_nt: TGTGCCAGCAGCTCGGGGACTGTGAACACTGAAGCTTTCTTT
j_call: TRBJ1-1
v_call: TRBV7-3
d_call: .
clone_size: few

cdr3_aa: CASSLWIDPTYTDTQYF
cdr3_nt: TGTGCCAGCAGCTTATGGATAGACCCTACTTACACAGATACGCAGTATTTT
j_call: TRBJ2-3
v_call: TRBV11-2
d_call: .
clone_size: many

cdr3_aa: CATSEFTGSWFF
cdr3_nt: TGTGCCACCAGTGAATTTACAGGGTCTTGGTTCTTC
j_call: TRBJ2-1
v_call: TRBV24-1
d_call: .
clone_size: many

cdr3_aa: CASSLRRGADTQYF
cdr3_nt: TGCGCCAGCAGCTTGCGGCGGGGCGCAGATACGCAGTATTTT
j_call: TRBJ2-3
v_call: TRBV5-1
d_call: .
clone_size: .

cdr3_aa: CASSRSMTEAFF
cdr3_nt: TGTGCCAGCAGCCGTTCAATGACTGAAGCTTTCTTT
j_call: TRBJ1-1
v_call: TRBV12-3/TRBV12-4
d_call: .
clone_size: many

cdr3_aa: CASSPDGIRTDTQYF
cdr3_nt: TGTGCCAGCAGCCCGGATGGCATCCGGACGGATACGCAGTATTTT
j_call: TRBJ2-3
v_call: TRBV7-2
d_call: .
clone_size: many

cdr3_aa: CASSQDFVGGDRVYGYTF
cdr3_nt: TGCGCCAGCAGCCAAGATTTTGTGGGCGGGGACAGAGTGTATGGCTACACCTTC
j_call: TRBJ1-2
v_call: TRBV4-3
d_call: TRBD1
clone_size: many

cdr3_aa: CASSLEGDFSNYGYTF
cdr3_nt: TGTGCCAGCAGCTTAGAGGGGGATTTTTCTAACTATGGCTACACCTTC
j_call: TRBJ1-2
v_call: TRBV7-2
d_call: .
clone_size: many

cdr3_aa: CASSTPRGGYGYTF
cdr3_nt: TGTGCCAGCAGCACGCCCAGGGGAGGCTATGGCTACACCTTC
j_call: TRBJ1-2
v_call: TRBV4-2
d_call: .
clone_size: .

cdr3_aa: CAISESRTQETQYF
cdr3_nt: TGTGCCATCAGTGAGTCGCGGACGCAAGAGACCCAGTACTTC
j_call: TRBJ2-5
v_call: TRBV10-3
d_call: .
clone_size: medium-sized

cdr3_aa: CASSPRTGTEETQYF
cdr3_nt: TGCGCCAGCAGCCCGCGGACAGGGACAGAAGAGACCCAGTACTTC
j_call: TRBJ2-5
v_call: TRBV5-1
d_call: TRBD1
clone_size: .

cdr3_aa: CASSTVPRETQYF
cdr3_nt: TGTGCCAGCAGTACCGTACCCCGGGAGACCCAGTACTTC
j_call: TRBJ2-5
v_call: TRBV28
d_call: .
clone_size: many

cdr3_aa: CSVLTGGVFEAFF
cdr3_nt: TGCAGCGTCCTGACAGGGGGGGTTTTTGAAGCTTTCTTT
j_call: TRBJ1-1
v_call: TRBV29-1
d_call: TRBD1
clone_size: .

cdr3_aa: CSAPKGTGTTTGELFF
cdr3_nt: TGCAGTGCTCCTAAAGGGACAGGGACGACCACCGGGGAGCTGTTTTTT
j_call: TRBJ2-2
v_call: TRBV20-1
d_call: TRBD1
clone_size: .

cdr3_aa: CSARGQGGYQPQHF
cdr3_nt: TGCAGTGCTCGAGGACAGGGTGGGTACCAGCCCCAGCATTTT
j_call: TRBJ1-5
v_call: TRBV20-1
d_call: TRBD1
clone_size: many

cdr3_aa: CASSPGRSQETQYF
cdr3_nt: TGTGCCAGCAGCCCAGGGCGGAGCCAAGAGACCCAGTACTTC
j_call: TRBJ2-5
v_call: TRBV7-2
d_call: .
clone_size: .

cdr3_aa: CASSQAGGADGYTF
cdr3_nt: TGTGCCAGCAGCCAAGCAGGGGGCGCGGATGGCTACACCTTC
j_call: TRBJ1-2
v_call: TRBV7-2
d_call: TRBD1
clone_size: .

cdr3_aa: CATSDLHWRGNTDTQYF
cdr3_nt: TGTGCCACCAGTGATTTGCACTGGCGGGGGAACACAGATACGCAGTATTTT
j_call: TRBJ2-3
v_call: TRBV24-1
d_call: TRBD2
clone_size: many

cdr3_aa: CASSLSPGQETQYF
cdr3_nt: TGTGCCAGCAGTTTAAGTCCTGGGCAGGAGACCCAGTACTTC
j_call: TRBJ2-5
v_call: TRBV12-3/TRBV12-4
d_call: .
clone_size: many

cdr3_aa: CASSATGLSTDTQYF
cdr3_nt: TGTGCCAGCAGTGCCACGGGACTCAGCACAGATACGCAGTATTTT
j_call: TRBJ2-3
v_call: TRBV28
d_call: .
clone_size: many

cdr3_aa: CASSYGAASGLPGELFF
cdr3_nt: TGTGCCAGCAGTTACGGGGCAGCTTCGGGCTTACCCGGGGAGCTGTTTTTT
j_call: TRBJ2-2
v_call: TRBV6-2/TRBV6-3
d_call: .
clone_size: many

cdr3_aa: CASSLPTSRGTDTQYF
cdr3_nt: TGTGCCAGCAGCTTACCGACTAGCCGGGGCACAGATACGCAGTATTTT
j_call: TRBJ2-3
v_call: TRBV7-2
d_call: TRBD2
clone_size: many

cdr3_aa: CASSESSTGWTQYF
cdr3_nt: TGTGCCAGCAGTGAATCTAGCACTGGATGGACCCAGTACTTC
j_call: TRBJ2-5
v_call: TRBV6-1
d_call: .
clone_size: few

cdr3_aa: CASSLYGAEQYF
cdr3_nt: TGTGCCAGCAGCCTCTACGGGGCGGAGCAGTACTTC
j_call: TRBJ2-7
v_call: TRBV4-2
d_call: .
clone_size: few

cdr3_aa: CATVSGVIDTQYF
cdr3_nt: TGTGCCACCGTAAGCGGGGTAATAGATACGCAGTATTTT
j_call: TRBJ2-3
v_call: TRBV6-2/TRBV6-3
d_call: TRBD2
clone_size: many

cdr3_aa: CASSHLGRKNTEAFF
cdr3_nt: TGCGCCAGCAGCCATCTCGGACGGAAGAACACTGAAGCTTTCTTT
j_call: TRBJ1-1
v_call: TRBV4-1
d_call: .
clone_size: many

cdr3_aa: CSALQGSSGNTIYF
cdr3_nt: TGCAGTGCTCTACAGGGAAGCTCTGGAAACACCATATATTTT
j_call: TRBJ1-3
v_call: TRBV20-1
d_call: .
clone_size: many

cdr3_aa: CASRLADSGGYTF
cdr3_nt: TGTGCCAGCCGCTTGGCGGATTCAGGAGGCTACACCTTC
j_call: TRBJ1-2
v_call: TRBV6-6
d_call: .
clone_size: many

cdr3_aa: CASSERSQEGELFF
cdr3_nt: TGTGCCAGCAGCGAAAGGTCCCAAGAAGGGGAGCTGTTTTTT
j_call: TRBJ2-2
v_call: TRBV9
d_call: .
clone_size: many

cdr3_aa: CASSLAPGSGFYNEQFF
cdr3_nt: TGTGCCAGCAGCTTAGCCCCGGGTAGCGGTTTTTACAATGAGCAGTTCTTC
j_call: TRBJ2-1
v_call: TRBV7-2
d_call: .
clone_size: many

cdr3_aa: CASSQQFSYEQYF
cdr3_nt: TGTGCCAGCAGCCAACAATTCTCCTACGAGCAGTACTTC
j_call: TRBJ2-7
v_call: TRBV13
d_call: .
clone_size: few

cdr3_aa: CASSRQGATYGYTF
cdr3_nt: TGTGCCAGCAGCAGACAGGGGGCAACATATGGCTACACCTTC
j_call: TRBJ1-2
v_call: TRBV9
d_call: TRBD1
clone_size: many

cdr3_aa: CASREGSGSPLHF
cdr3_nt: TGTGCCAGCAGGGAGGGCTCCGGTTCACCCCTCCACTTT
j_call: TRBJ1-6
v_call: TRBV28
d_call: .
clone_size: many

cdr3_aa: CSARGTAEAFF
cdr3_nt: TGCAGTGCTAGAGGGACGGCTGAAGCTTTCTTT
j_call: TRBJ1-1
v_call: TRBV20-1
d_call: .
clone_size: .

cdr3_aa: CASSSPEEGAGYTF
cdr3_nt: TGCGCCAGCAGTTCGCCTGAGGAGGGGGCTGGCTACACCTTC
j_call: TRBJ1-2
v_call: TRBV5-1
d_call: TRBD1
clone_size: many

cdr3_aa: CASSFRGGEQFF
cdr3_nt: TGTGCCAGCAGCTTTAGGGGAGGTGAGCAGTTCTTC
j_call: TRBJ2-1
v_call: TRBV7-2
d_call: .
clone_size: many

cdr3_aa: CASSARQGGSPLHF
cdr3_nt: TGTGCCAGCAGCGCCAGACAGGGAGGTTCACCCCTCCACTTT
j_call: TRBJ1-6
v_call: TRBV7-6
d_call: TRBD1
clone_size: few

cdr3_aa: CSSSGVGGWETQYF
cdr3_nt: TGTTCCAGCAGCGGGGTGGGGGGCTGGGAGACCCAGTACTTC
j_call: TRBJ2-5
v_call: TRBV7-2
d_call: .
clone_size: .

cdr3_aa: CASRINTGELFF
cdr3_nt: TGTGCCAGCAGAATAAACACCGGGGAGCTGTTTTTT
j_call: TRBJ2-2
v_call: TRBV6-5
d_call: .
clone_size: many

cdr3_aa: CSVASRGLGAGNTIYF
cdr3_nt: TGCAGCGTTGCCAGCAGGGGGCTTGGCGCTGGAAACACCATATATTTT
j_call: TRBJ1-3
v_call: TRBV29-1
d_call: TRBD1
clone_size: many

cdr3_aa: CASSPSGGHEQFF
cdr3_nt: TGTGCCAGCAGTCCTAGCGGGGGCCATGAGCAGTTCTTC
j_call: TRBJ2-1
v_call: TRBV12-3/TRBV12-4
d_call: TRBD2
clone_size: many

cdr3_aa: CASSTGTGGSNTQYF
cdr3_nt: TGTGCCAGCAGCACCGGGACAGGGGGTTCGAATACGCAGTATTTT
j_call: TRBJ2-3
v_call: TRBV11-2
d_call: TRBD1
clone_size: many

cdr3_aa: CASTPVGGTYNEQFF
cdr3_nt: TGCGCCAGCACCCCTGTAGGGGGTACCTACAATGAGCAGTTCTTC
j_call: TRBJ2-1
v_call: TRBV5-1
d_call: .
clone_size: many

cdr3_aa: CASTTGALRAYTQYF
cdr3_nt: TGTGCCAGCACCACGGGGGCCCTAAGAGCTTATACGCAGTATTTT
j_call: TRBJ2-3
v_call: TRBV7-9
d_call: .
clone_size: many

cdr3_aa: CASSQLAWFGETQYF
cdr3_nt: TGCGCCAGCAGTCAATTGGCCTGGTTTGGAGAGACCCAGTACTTC
j_call: TRBJ2-5
v_call: TRBV23-1
d_call: .
clone_size: many

cdr3_aa: CASRWGASNNEQFF
cdr3_nt: TGTGCCAGCAGATGGGGGGCATCTAACAATGAGCAGTTCTTC
j_call: TRBJ2-1
v_call: TRBV12-3/TRBV12-4
d_call: .
clone_size: many